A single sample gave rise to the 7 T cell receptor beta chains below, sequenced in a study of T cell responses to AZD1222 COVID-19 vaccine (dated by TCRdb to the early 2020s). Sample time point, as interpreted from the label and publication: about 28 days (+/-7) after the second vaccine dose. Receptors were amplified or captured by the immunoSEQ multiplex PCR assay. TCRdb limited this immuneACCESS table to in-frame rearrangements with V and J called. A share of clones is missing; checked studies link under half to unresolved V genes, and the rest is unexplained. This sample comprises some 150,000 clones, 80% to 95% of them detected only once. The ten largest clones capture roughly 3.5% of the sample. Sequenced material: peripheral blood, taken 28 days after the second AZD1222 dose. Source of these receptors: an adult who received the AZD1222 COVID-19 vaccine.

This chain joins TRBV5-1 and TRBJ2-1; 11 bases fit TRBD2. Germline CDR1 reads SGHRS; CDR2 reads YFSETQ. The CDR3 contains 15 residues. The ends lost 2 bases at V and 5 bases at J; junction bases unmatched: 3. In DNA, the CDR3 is TGCGCCAGCAGCTTCACTAGCGGGAGCCACAATGAGCAGTTCTTC. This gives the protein CASSFTSGSHNEQFF.

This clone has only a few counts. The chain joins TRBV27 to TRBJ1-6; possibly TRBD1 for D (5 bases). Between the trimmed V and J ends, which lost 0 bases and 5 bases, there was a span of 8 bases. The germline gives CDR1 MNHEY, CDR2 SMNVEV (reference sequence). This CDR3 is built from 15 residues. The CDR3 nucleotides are TGTGCCAGCAGTTTATCAGGGGCAGATAATTCACCCCTCCACTTT. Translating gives CASSLSGADNSPLHF.

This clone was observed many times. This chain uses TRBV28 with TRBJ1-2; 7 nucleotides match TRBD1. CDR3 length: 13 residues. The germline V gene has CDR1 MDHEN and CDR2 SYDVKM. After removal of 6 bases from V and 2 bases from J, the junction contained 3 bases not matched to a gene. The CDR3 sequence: CASSWTGNYGYTF. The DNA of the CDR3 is TGTGCCAGCAGCTGGACAGGCAACTATGGCTACACCTTC.

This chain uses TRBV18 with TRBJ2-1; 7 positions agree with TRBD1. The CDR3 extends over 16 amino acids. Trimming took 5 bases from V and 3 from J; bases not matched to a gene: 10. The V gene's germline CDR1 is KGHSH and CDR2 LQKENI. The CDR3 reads CASSTRQGKFYNEQFF. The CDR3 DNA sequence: TGTGCCAGCTCAACCAGACAGGGAAAATTCTACAATGAGCAGTTCTTC.

The CDR3 here is CASSLYAVQSSGANVLTF. The CDR3 nucleotides read TGTGCCAGCAGCTTATACGCAGTTCAGAGCTCTGGGGCCAACGTCCTGACTTTC. This sequence joins TRBV7-3 and TRBJ2-6; no clear D gene. Germline CDR1 and CDR2: SGHTA and FQGTGA. The CDR3 is made up of 18 amino acids. V lost 2 bases to trimming and J lost 0 bases, with 14 bases between them.

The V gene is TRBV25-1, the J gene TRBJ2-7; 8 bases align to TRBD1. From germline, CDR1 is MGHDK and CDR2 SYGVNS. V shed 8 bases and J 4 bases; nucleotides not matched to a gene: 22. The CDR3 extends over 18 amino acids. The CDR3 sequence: CASGKTGDEVDLVYEQYF. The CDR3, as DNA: TGTGCCAGCGGGAAGACAGGGGACGAAGTCGACTTAGTTTACGAGCAGTACTTC.

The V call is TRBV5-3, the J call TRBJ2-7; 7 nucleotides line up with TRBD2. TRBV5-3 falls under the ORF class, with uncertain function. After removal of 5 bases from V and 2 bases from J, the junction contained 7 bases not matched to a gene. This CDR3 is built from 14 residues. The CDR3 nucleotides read TGTGCCAGAAGTAGGCGCGGGAGAGCCTACGAGCAGTACTTC. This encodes CARSRRGRAYEQYF.